One and the same sample provided the 24 T cell receptor beta chains below, sequenced in a study of vaccination and CD4 T cells after COVID-19. These receptors lack a known antigen. CD4+ T cells that had been cultured provided DNA sequenced with the Oncomine TCR Beta short-read assay. The source of extracted genomic DNA was cultured CD4+ T cells. Via MiXCR, TCRdb re-called the PCR reads, giving one row per CDR3 protein. The table includes roughly 9,300 distinct CDR3 sequences, roughly a third detected once. Regarding treatment: roughly ten-day PBMC culture with coronavirus spike peptide pools or control peptides (ViraFEST assay). Investigators obtained the unexposed donor's CD4+ T cells before the COVID-19 pandemic (2011-2018). Sequencing was done on a sample of CD4+ T cells from blood, cultured in vitro. The receptor source for this set is a human donor in good health.

This clonotype came up a few times. The V call is TRBV19, the J call TRBJ2-5, with a possible D match to TRBD1 (6 bases). Germline lookup yields CDR1 LNHDA and CDR2 SQIVND (reference sequence). V lost 7 bases and J lost 7, with 13 bases in between. The CDR3 spans 12 residues. The CDR3 bases are TGTGCCAGTAATCAGGGGAAGGGGACCCAGTACTTC. Translating gives CASNQGKGTQYF. Looking up the rest from reference TRBV19 and TRBJ2-5 gives the full variable domain: DGGITQSPKYLFRKEGQNVTLSCEQNLNHDAMYWYRQDPGQGLRLIYYSQIVNDFQKGDIAEGYSVSREKKESFPLTVTSAQKNPTAFYLCASNQGKGTQYFGPGTRLLVL.

A few counts support this clonotype. The V call is TRBV6-4, the J call TRBJ2-1; D is perhaps TRBD1 (6 bases). CDR1 MRHNA and CDR2 SNTAGT come from the germline V gene. V lost 2 bases and J 4 bases, leaving 6 bases between the germline ends. The CDR3 length is 13 residues. In DNA, the CDR3 is TGTGCCAGCAGTGACGGGACATACAATGAGCAGTTCTTC. It translates to CASSDGTYNEQFF.

The table lists this clonotype with a few counts. V gene TRBV27 combines with J gene TRBJ2-1, with 10 bases lining up with TRBD2. The CDR3 consists of 16 residues. Germline V gene data show CDR1 as MNHEY and CDR2 as SMNVEV (reference sequence). The V gene end was trimmed by 2 bases and the J gene end by 5 bases; junction bases not matched to a gene: 6. The CDR3 region is CASSLIPSGGDNEQFF. The DNA of the CDR3 is TGTGCCAGCAGTTTAATACCTAGCGGGGGAGACAATGAGCAGTTCTTC.

This clonotype has just a few counts. The chain combines TRBV7-9 with TRBJ1-1, with no clear D. Per germline, CDR1 SEHNR and CDR2 FQNEAQ (reference sequence). The CDR3 is made up of 14 amino acids. V was cut by 1 base and J by 6 bases, with 12 bases left in between. This CDR3 reads CASSLDRQLSEAFF. The CDR3 region has the DNA TGTGCCAGCAGCTTAGATCGTCAGCTATCTGAAGCTTTCTTT.

This clonotype has a handful of counts. The CDR3 loop is CSVEGSAGETQYF. The CDR3 DNA reads TGCAGTGTAGAGGGAAGCGCGGGAGAGACCCAGTACTTC. The chain has TRBV20-1 and TRBJ2-5; maybe TRBD2 (5 bases). Germline V gives CDR1 DFQATT, CDR2 SNEGSKA (reference sequence). There are 13 residues in the CDR3. Trimming removed 7 bases from V and 4 bases from J, with 16 bases in between.

V is TRBV30 and J is TRBJ1-5; D is ambiguous. This CDR3 contains 13 residues. Trimming left V 1 base short and J 6 bases short, with 10 bases between. CDR1 GTSNPN and CDR2 SVGIG come from the germline V gene (reference sequence). The CDR3: CAWSEGLGQPQHF. Here the CDR3 DNA reads TGTGCCTGGAGTGAGGGTCTGGGTCAGCCCCAGCATTTT.

This clonotype appeared a few times. The chain combines TRBV7-3 with TRBJ2-2; D tentatively reads TRBD1 or TRBD2 (5 bases each). V was shortened by 4 bases and J by 4 bases, with 7 bases between the two germline ends. The CDR3 has 13 residues. CDR1 is SGHTA, CDR2 FQGTGA, per germline. In DNA, the CDR3 is TGTGCCAGCAGCTCTGGGGGCACCGGGGAGCTGTTTTTT. Translated: CASSSGGTGELFF.

The chain has TRBV6-1 and TRBJ2-7; TRBD2 matches 7 bases. V was clipped by 6 bases and J by 0 bases; unmatched bases: 8. The CDR3 spans 15 residues. CDR1 MNHNS and CDR2 SASEGT come from the germline V gene. The CDR3 spells CASRLTGGSSYEQYF. The DNA for the CDR3 is TGTGCCAGCAGGCTGACGGGCGGGAGCTCCTACGAGCAGTACTTC.

This clonotype was seen more than once but under ten times. The chain joins TRBV7-2 to TRBJ2-5, with 7 bases identical to TRBD1. The germline CDR1 and CDR2 sequences are SGHTA and FQGNSA. V trimming: 0 bases; J trimming: 1 base; junction bases outside the gene matches: 5. The CDR3 runs to 16 residues. The CDR3 DNA is TGTGCCAGCAGCTTAGCGGCGCAGGGGGTCCAAGAGACCCAGTACTTC. Protein: CASSLAAQGVQETQYF.

The V and J genes are TRBV20-1 and TRBJ2-7, with a weak D call TRBD2 (6 bases). V gave up 1 base and J gave up 3 bases, with 13 bases separating them. This CDR3 comprises 14 residues. The germline V gene has CDR1 DFQATT and CDR2 SNEGSKA (reference sequence). This CDR3 reads CSARGLARDYEQYF. The CDR3 DNA sequence: TGCAGTGCTAGAGGTCTAGCGAGGGACTACGAGCAGTACTTC.

By share, this clonotype counts as medium-sized. The chain has TRBV6-1 and TRBJ1-6, with a possible D match to TRBD1 (6 bases). The V and J ends lost 6 bases and 8 bases respectively, with 14 bases between them. CDR3 size: 14 residues. The germline V gene encodes CDR1 MNHNS and CDR2 SASEGT. CDR3 loop: CASSRGNVDSPLHF. The CDR3 bases are TGTGCCAGCAGCAGGGGAAATGTGGATTCACCCCTCCACTTT.

This clonotype was picked up a small number of times. The chain recombines TRBV28 with TRBJ1-1; no clear D gene. CDR3 size: 13 residues. V lost 5 bases, J lost 0 bases, and 7 bases lay in between. Germline V gives CDR1 MDHEN, CDR2 SYDVKM. The CDR3 region is CASSQNMNTEAFF. The CDR3 region has the DNA TGTGCCAGCAGTCAGAACATGAACACTGAAGCTTTCTTT.

The gene calls are TRBV28 and TRBJ1-5; D might be TRBD1 (5 bases). The CDR3 length is 16 residues. Trimming took 6 bases from V and 9 from J, leaving 24 bases between them. Germline CDR1 is MDHEN and CDR2 is SYDVKM. The CDR3 DNA sequence: TGTGCCAGCAGCCCGCTGACAGAGGGAACCAGACGGCCCCAGCATTTT. Amino acids: CASSPLTEGTRRPQHF. Looking up the rest from reference TRBV28 and TRBJ1-5 gives the full variable domain: DVKVTQSSRYLVKRTGEKVFLECVQDMDHENMFWYRQDPGLGLRLIYFSYDVKMKEKGDIPEGYSVSREKKERFSLILESASTNQTSMYLCASSPLTEGTRRPQHFGDGTRLSIL.

The chain joins TRBV12-3 or TRBV12-4 to TRBJ2-7; weak D call: TRBD2 (6 bases). This CDR3 is 21 amino acids long. V was trimmed by 3 bases and J by 0 bases, leaving 30 bases between them. Written as DNA, the CDR3 is TGTGCCAGCAGTTTTAGGCCCAACTTTAGGACTACTGATTTGCGCTCCTACGAGCAGTACTTC. It codes for CASSFRPNFRTTDLRSYEQYF.

This chain links TRBV6-2 or TRBV6-3 with TRBJ2-6; D call uncertain. V lost 5 bases and J lost 0, with 5 bases in between. The CDR3 loop spans 14 amino acids. In germline, CDR1 is MNHEY, CDR2 SVGEGT. CDR3 sequence (DNA): TGTGCCAGCAGTGAGGACTCTGGGGCCAACGTCCTGACTTTC. Protein sequence: CASSEDSGANVLTF.

This clonotype has just a few counts. V is TRBV6-2 or TRBV6-3 and J is TRBJ2-7; D unresolved. Trimming took off 5 bases at V and 2 bases at J, with 10 bases between the two ends. The CDR3 extends over 13 amino acids. Germline CDR1 is MNHEY and CDR2 is SVGEGT. CDR3 region: CASSSVAPYEQYF. In DNA form, the CDR3 reads TGTGCCAGCAGTAGCGTAGCCCCCTACGAGCAGTACTTC.

CDR3 DNA: TGTGCCAGCAGTTACCCTCGGGACTTCTCCTACGAGCAGTACTTC. It codes for CASSYPRDFSYEQYF. The chain joins TRBV6-5 to TRBJ2-7; D perhaps matches TRBD2 (6 bases). CDR3 length equals 15 residues. Germline CDR1 reads MNHEY; CDR2 reads SVGAGI. Trimming cost V 2 bases and J 0 bases, with 11 bases left between them.

This clonotype was seen a handful of times. The J gene is TRBJ2-7, the V gene TRBV6-2 or TRBV6-3; TRBD2 aligns across 13 bases. CDR1 is MNHEY, CDR2 SVGEGT, per germline. V lost 7 bases, J lost 2 bases, and 11 bases stayed unmatched. There are 17 residues in the CDR3. The CDR3 sequence is CASTIGTSGVVTYEQYF. CDR3 coding DNA: TGTGCCAGCACCATCGGGACTAGCGGGGTAGTAACCTACGAGCAGTACTTC.

The rearrangement joins TRBV20-1 to TRBJ2-7; D remains unclear. CDR3 length: 14 residues. V gave up 5 bases and J gave up 3 bases, with 17 bases separating them. Germline assignment: CDR1 DFQATT and CDR2 SNEGSKA (reference sequence). DNA for the CDR3: TGCAGTGCTGGCAGGTCCTCCTATTTCTACGAGCAGTACTTC. Its protein is CSAGRSSYFYEQYF.

V gene TRBV20-1 combines with J gene TRBJ2-7, with a weak D call TRBD1 (6 bases). This CDR3 is built from 10 residues. The V end lost 3 bases, the J end lost 6 bases, and 6 bases lay between the germline ends. Germline CDR1 is DFQATT and CDR2 is SNEGSKA (reference sequence). The CDR3 is CSASRGEQYF. In DNA form, the CDR3 reads TGCAGTGCTAGCAGGGGCGAGCAGTACTTC.

The J gene is TRBJ2-7, the V gene TRBV28, with 9 bases aligning to TRBD1. Germline lookup yields CDR1 MDHEN and CDR2 SYDVKM. This CDR3 comprises 15 residues. The V segment lost 4 bases and the J segment 2 bases; nucleotides outside the gene matches: 6. CDR3 sequence: CASSSTGTGTYEQYF. CDR3 coding DNA: TGTGCCAGCAGTTCCACCGGGACAGGGACCTACGAGCAGTACTTC.

This clonotype was seen a handful of times. The J gene is TRBJ2-3, the V gene TRBV20-1, with D possibly being TRBD1 (6 bases). From germline, CDR1 is DFQATT and CDR2 SNEGSKA (reference sequence). The CDR3 has 11 amino acids. The CDR3 is CSHRATDTQYF. The CDR3 DNA is TGCAGCCACAGGGCCACAGATACGCAGTATTTT.

V is TRBV21-1 and J is TRBJ2-5; the table's D call of TRBD2 was not tested on the DNA. TRBV21-1 is a pseudogene segment. CDR3 length: 19 amino acids. The CDR3: CASSKWETPGTSGEETQYF. The CDR3 nucleotides are TGTGCCAGCAGCAAATGGGAAACCCCCGGGACTAGCGGGGAAGAGACCCAGTACTTC.

This chain joins TRBV7-6 and TRBJ2-1; no definite D call. Trimming cost V 3 bases and J 3 bases, with 12 bases left between them. Germline V CDR1 and CDR2: SGHVS, FNYEAQ. The CDR3 covers 15 residues. The CDR3 here is CASSLITRSYNEQFF. The CDR3 DNA follows: TGTGCCAGCAGCTTGATAACGCGTAGCTACAATGAGCAGTTCTTC.